This T cell receptor beta chain was identified during a study of blood T cell repertoires in COVID-19. Background on the study: From T cells, B-cell-depleted T cells, or PBMCs came the material, which was cDNA or gDNA.

How the authors handled the data: Amplification with reference gene primers provided the estimates of nucleated cell counts. Sequencing used immunoSEQ multiplex PCR; TCRdb keeps in-frame clones, though not all of them. V and J calls plus clone size are reproduced from that table; the DNA served to infer D and trimming. The sample comprises hundreds of thousands of clones, approximately 92% of which are singletons, and 0.7% to 1% rests with the top ten. This CDR3 is 16 amino acids long. Germline assignment: CDR1 LNHDA and CDR2 SQIVND (reference sequence). V lost 5 bases, J lost 2 bases, and 5 bases stayed unmatched.

The sample taken for sequencing was peripheral blood. The clonotype comes from a young man with COVID-19, enrolled during active disease. The V and J genes are TRBV19 and TRBJ2-5; 13 bases align to TRBD2. CDR3 sequence: CASSQLAGGNQETQYF. In nucleotides, the CDR3 is TGTGCCAGTAGTCAACTAGCGGGGGGGAATCAAGAGACCCAGTACTTC.